This T cell receptor (beta chain) was captured by sequencing in a study of cytomegalovirus exposure and HLA in healthy donors. Findings of the study overall: Per a later analysis, HLA-associated TCR beta chains showed more clonal expansion than other, equally common TCR beta chains. As immune exposure information, only CMV serostatus was available. An ancestry cluster, one associated with Asian ancestry, reportedly showed fewer N-insertions than the approximately 650-donor mean in a later analysis.

Concerning this clone: Antigen: not known.

The CDR3 contains 14 residues. V gave up 5 bases and J gave up 5 bases; unmatched junction bases: 9. CDR1 and CDR2 (germline): SGDLS, YYNGEE. The PCR was carried out with 60 Vbeta primers and 13 Jbeta primers. Assay: immunoSEQ multiplex PCR; the TCRdb copy retains only in-frame clones and omits some. The sample includes under 200,000 clones, about 70% of them seen just once. This TCR was recovered from a young woman in good health and CMV-seropositive. Sequencing was carried out using PBMCs. The chain joins TRBV9 to TRBJ1-2, with TRBD1 matching 7 bases. The CDR3 coding sequence is TGTGCCAGCAGTCCCTCCGGGACAGCTTATGGCTACACCTTC. Protein: CASSPSGTAYGYTF. The full variable domain, its missing parts supplied by reference TRBV9 and TRBJ1-2, is DSGVTQTPKHLITATGQRVTLRCSPRSGDLSVYWYQQSLDQGLQFLIQYYNGEERAKGNILERFSAQQFPDLHSELNLSSLELGDSALYFCASSPSGTAYGYTFGSGTRLTVV.